This TCR beta chain was captured by sequencing in a study of T cell responses to AZD1222 COVID-19 vaccine. Study conclusions and caveats: Baseline seropositives among AZD1222 recipients totaled only five to seven.

Assay used: immunoSEQ multiplex PCR; TCRdb lists only in-frame clones, some missing. The repertoire holds tens of thousands of clones, with roughly nine tenths as singletons. In the case of this clone: Its antigen is still unknown.

The receptor's source is an adult in good health. This material consisted of peripheral blood, taken on day 0 of AZD1222 vaccination.

The CDR3 DNA reads as TGTGCCAGCAGCAAGTCAGGGAGCTCCTACAATGAGCAGTTCTTC. This codes for CASSKSGSSYNEQFF. The rearrangement uses TRBV7-9 and TRBJ2-1, with D possibly being TRBD1 or TRBD2 (5 bases each). Trimming left V 5 bases short and J 0 bases short, with 11 bases between. The CDR3 has 15 amino acids. Germline CDR1 SEHNR, CDR2 FQNEAQ (reference sequence). The complete variable domain, with remaining parts taken from reference TRBV7-9 and TRBJ2-1, reads DTGVSQNPRHKITKRGQNVTFRCDPISEHNRLYWYRQTLGQGPEFLTYFQNEAQLEKSRLLSDRFSAERPKGSFSTLEIQRTEQGDSAMYLCASSKSGSSYNEQFFGPGTRLTVL.